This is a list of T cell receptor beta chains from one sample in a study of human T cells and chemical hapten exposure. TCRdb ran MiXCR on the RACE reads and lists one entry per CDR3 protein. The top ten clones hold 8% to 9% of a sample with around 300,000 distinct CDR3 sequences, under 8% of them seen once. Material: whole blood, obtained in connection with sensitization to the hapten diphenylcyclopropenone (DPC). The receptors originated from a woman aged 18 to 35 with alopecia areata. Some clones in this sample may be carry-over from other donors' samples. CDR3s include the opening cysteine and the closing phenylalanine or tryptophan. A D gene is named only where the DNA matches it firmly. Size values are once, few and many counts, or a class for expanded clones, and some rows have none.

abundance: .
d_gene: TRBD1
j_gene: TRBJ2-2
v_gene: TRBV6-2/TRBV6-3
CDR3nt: TGTGCCAGCGGTGGACAGGGGATTCCCGGGGAGCTGTTTTTT
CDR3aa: CASGGQGIPGELFF

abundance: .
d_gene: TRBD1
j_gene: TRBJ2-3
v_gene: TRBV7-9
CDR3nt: TGTGCCAGCAGCTTAGGACAGGGCAGAGGGGATACGCAGTATTTT
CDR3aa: CASSLGQGRGDTQYF

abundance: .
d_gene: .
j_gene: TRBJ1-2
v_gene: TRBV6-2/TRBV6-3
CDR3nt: TGTGCCAGCAGACCAACGTATGGGGGTCCCGCAAATGGCTACACCTTC
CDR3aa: CASRPTYGGPANGYTF

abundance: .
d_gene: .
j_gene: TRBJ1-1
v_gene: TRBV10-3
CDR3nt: TGTGCCATCGGGCGGGGGGGCACTGAAGCTTTCTTT
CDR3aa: CAIGRGGTEAFF

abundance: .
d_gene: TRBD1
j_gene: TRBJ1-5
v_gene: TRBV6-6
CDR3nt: TGTGCCAGCGGCACAGGGGCTGGCAATCAGCCCCAGCATTTT
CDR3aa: CASGTGAGNQPQHF

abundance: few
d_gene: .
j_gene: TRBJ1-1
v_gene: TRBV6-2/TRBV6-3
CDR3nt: TGTGCCAGCGTCGAGTTCAGGGTCCCCACTGAAGCTTTCTTT
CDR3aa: CASVEFRVPTEAFF

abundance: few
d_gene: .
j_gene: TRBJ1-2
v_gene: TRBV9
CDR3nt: TGTGCCAGCAGCTCCAACGGATTCAACTATGGCTACACCTTC
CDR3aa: CASSSNGFNYGYTF

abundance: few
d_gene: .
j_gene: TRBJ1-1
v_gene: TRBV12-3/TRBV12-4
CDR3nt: TGTGCCAGCACCGACGGGGAAGTCACGAACACTGAAGCTTTCTTT
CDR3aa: CASTDGEVTNTEAFF

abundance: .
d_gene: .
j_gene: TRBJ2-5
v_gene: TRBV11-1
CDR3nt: TGTGCCAGCAGCTCAGGTTTTGGGCCGTCGGAGACCCAGTACTTC
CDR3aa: CASSSGFGPSETQYF

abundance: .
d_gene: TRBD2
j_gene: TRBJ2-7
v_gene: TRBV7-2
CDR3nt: TGTGCCAGCAGCTTCGAGCGGGGGTTCGAGCAGTACTTC
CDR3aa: CASSFERGFEQYF

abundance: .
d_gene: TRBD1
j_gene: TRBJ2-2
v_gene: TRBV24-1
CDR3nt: TGTGCCACCAGTGACCCGGACAGGGATACCGGGGAGCTGTTTTTT
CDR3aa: CATSDPDRDTGELFF

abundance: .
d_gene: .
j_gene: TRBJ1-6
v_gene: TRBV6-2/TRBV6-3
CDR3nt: TGTGCCAGCAGATACTTGACATTGCCCCTCCACTTT
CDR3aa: CASRYLTLPLHF

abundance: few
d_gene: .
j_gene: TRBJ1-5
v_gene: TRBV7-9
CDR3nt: TGTGCCAGCAGCCACATCGAGGGCAATCAGCCCCAGCATTTT
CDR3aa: CASSHIEGNQPQHF

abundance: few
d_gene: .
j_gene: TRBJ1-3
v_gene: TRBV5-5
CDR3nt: TGTGCCAGCAGCTCGATACCTGACTCTGGAAACACCATATATTTT
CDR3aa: CASSSIPDSGNTIYF

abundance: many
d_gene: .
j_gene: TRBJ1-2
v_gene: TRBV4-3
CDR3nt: TGCGCCAGCAGCCCCGGACAGTCACCTGATCCCTATGGCTACACCTTC
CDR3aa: CASSPGQSPDPYGYTF

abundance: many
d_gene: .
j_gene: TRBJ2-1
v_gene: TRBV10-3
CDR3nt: TGTGCCATCAGTGAGGCTCTTGGGAATGAGCAGTTCTTC
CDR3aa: CAISEALGNEQFF

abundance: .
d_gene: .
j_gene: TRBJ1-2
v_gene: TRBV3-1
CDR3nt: TGTGCCAGCAGCCAAGAGGCCGTCTGGGGCTACACCTTC
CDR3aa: CASSQEAVWGYTF

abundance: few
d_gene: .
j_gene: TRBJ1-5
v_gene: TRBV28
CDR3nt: TGTGCCAGCAGCCCAAAGGGGCCTTTTAGAGATAGCAATCAGCCCCAGCATTTT
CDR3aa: CASSPKGPFRDSNQPQHF

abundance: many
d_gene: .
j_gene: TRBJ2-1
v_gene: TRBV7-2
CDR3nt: TGTGCCAGCAGCTTATTGGGTCCCTACAATGAGCAGTTCTTC
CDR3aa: CASSLLGPYNEQFF

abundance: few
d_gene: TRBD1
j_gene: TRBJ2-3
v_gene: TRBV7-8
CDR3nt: TGTGCCAGCAGCTCCTGGGGGCAGGGGGCGCGCACAGATACGCAGTATTTT
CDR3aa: CASSSWGQGARTDTQYF

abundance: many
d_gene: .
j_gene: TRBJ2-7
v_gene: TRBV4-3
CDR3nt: TGCGCCAGCAGCCAAGGGACTGCAACCTACGAGCAGTACTTC
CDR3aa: CASSQGTATYEQYF

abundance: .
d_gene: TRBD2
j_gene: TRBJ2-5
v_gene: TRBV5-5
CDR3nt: TGTGCCAGCAGCTTACGACTAGCAGGGGAGACCCAGTACTTC
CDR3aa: CASSLRLAGETQYF

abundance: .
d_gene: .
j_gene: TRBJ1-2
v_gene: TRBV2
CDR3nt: TGTGCCAGCAGCTCAGGGTCAGAGTATGGCTACACCTTC
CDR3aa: CASSSGSEYGYTF

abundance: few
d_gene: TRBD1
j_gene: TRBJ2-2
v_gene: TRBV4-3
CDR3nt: TGCGCCAGCAGCCATGTACCCCTTGGGACAGGTGGCACCGGGGAGCTGTTTTTT
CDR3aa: CASSHVPLGTGGTGELFF

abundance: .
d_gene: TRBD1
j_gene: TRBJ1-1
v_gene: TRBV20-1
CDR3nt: TGCAGTGCTGGAAGTACAGGGGGCGTTTTAGCTTTCTTT
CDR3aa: CSAGSTGGVLAFF

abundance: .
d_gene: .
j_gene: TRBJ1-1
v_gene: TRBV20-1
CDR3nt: TGCAGTGCTAGACCCCAGAAGAACACTGAAGCTTTCTTT
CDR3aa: CSARPQKNTEAFF

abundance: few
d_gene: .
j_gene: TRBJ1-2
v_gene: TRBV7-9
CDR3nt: TGTGCCAGCAGCCAAGACGAGTATGGCTACACCTTC
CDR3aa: CASSQDEYGYTF

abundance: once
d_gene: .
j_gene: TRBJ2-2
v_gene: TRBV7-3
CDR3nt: TGTGCCAGCAGCTTACAAGACGGAGCCCCGAACACCGGGGAGCTGTTTTTT
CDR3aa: CASSLQDGAPNTGELFF

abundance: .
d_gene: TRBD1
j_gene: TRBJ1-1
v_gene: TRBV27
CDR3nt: TGTGCCAGCAGTCCCTCCTACGACAGGGCTGAAGCTTTCTTT
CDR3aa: CASSPSYDRAEAFF

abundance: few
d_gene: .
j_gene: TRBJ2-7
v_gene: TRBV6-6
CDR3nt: TGTGCCAGCAGTTACTCGTCCGCCGGGGGCTCCTACGAGCAGTACTTC
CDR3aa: CASSYSSAGGSYEQYF

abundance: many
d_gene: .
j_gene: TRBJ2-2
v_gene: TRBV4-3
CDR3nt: TGCGCCAGCAAACCCGGGGAGCTGTTTTTT
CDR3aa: CASKPGELFF

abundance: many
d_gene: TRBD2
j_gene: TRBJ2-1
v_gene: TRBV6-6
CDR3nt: TGTGCCGGAAGCAGGGAGGGGTCCTACAATGAGCAGTTCTTC
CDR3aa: CAGSREGSYNEQFF

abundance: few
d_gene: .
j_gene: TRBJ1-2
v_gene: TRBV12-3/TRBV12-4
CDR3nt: TGTGCCAGCAGTCTTGGACAGTCCTATTCTACCTTC
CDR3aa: CASSLGQSYSTF

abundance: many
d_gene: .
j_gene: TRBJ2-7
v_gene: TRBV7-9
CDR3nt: TGTGCCAGCAGCTTATCCGGGACTGGGATAATAGAGCAGTACTTC
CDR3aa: CASSLSGTGIIEQYF

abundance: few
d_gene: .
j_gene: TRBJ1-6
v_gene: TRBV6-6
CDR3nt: TGTGCCAGCAGTCCCAGTAATTCACCCCTCCACTTT
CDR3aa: CASSPSNSPLHF

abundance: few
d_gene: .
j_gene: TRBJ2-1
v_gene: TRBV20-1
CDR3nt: TGCAGTGCCCGAGGGGGGAATGAGCAGTTCTTC
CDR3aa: CSARGGNEQFF

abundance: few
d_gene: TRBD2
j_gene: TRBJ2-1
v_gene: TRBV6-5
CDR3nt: TGTGCCAGCAGTCGTAGCGGGGGCCACAATGAGCAGTTCTTC
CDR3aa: CASSRSGGHNEQFF

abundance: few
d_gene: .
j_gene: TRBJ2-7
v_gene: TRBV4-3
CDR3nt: TGCGCCAGCAGCCAAGATCTGGCCTTAACGAGAACCTACGAGCAGTACTTC
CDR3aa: CASSQDLALTRTYEQYF

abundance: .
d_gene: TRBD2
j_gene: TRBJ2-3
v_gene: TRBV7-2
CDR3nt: TGTGCCAGCAGCTCTCGACTAGCGGGGGTGAGCACAGATACGCAGTATTTT
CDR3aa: CASSSRLAGVSTDTQYF